This TCR beta chain was captured by sequencing in a study of cytomegalovirus exposure and HLA in healthy donors. Between the trimmed V and J ends, which lost 11 bases and 5 bases, there was a span of 24 bases. The V gene's germline CDR1 is ENHRY and CDR2 SYGVKD. The CDR3 has 15 residues. Amplification used 60 Vbeta primers and 13 Jbeta primers. Here immunoSEQ multiplex PCR was the method, and the copy in TCRdb shows in-frame clones only, minus some. The profile shows roughly 160,000 clones, approximately 84% of them singletons. The table lists this clone with a count of one. Sequencing was carried out using PBMCs. The receptor was derived from a boy younger than 10 in good health and CMV-seronegative. The chain couples TRBV10-3 to TRBJ2-5, with D possibly TRBD2 on 5 matching bases. The CDR3: CASRPPEEVCETQYF. CDR3 DNA sequence: TGTGCCTCCAGGCCCCCCGAGGAGGTGTGTGAGACCCAGTACTTC.